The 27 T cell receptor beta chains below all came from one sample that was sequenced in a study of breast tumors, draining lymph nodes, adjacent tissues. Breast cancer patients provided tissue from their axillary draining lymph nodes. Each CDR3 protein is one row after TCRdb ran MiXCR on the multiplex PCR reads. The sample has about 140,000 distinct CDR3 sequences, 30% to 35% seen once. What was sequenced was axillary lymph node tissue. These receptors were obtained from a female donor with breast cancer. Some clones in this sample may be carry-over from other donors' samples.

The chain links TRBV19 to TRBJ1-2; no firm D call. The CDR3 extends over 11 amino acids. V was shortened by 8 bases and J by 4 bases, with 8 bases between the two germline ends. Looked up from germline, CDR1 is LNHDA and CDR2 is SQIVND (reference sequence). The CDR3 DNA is TGTGCCAGTGCGTGGAGCTATGGCTACACCTTC. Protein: CASAWSYGYTF.

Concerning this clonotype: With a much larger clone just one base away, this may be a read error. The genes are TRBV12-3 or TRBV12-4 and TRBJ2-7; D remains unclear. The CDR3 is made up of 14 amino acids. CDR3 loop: CASSFRVGSCEQYF. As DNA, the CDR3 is TGTGCCAGCAGTTTCCGTGTCGGATCCTGCGAGCAGTACTTC.

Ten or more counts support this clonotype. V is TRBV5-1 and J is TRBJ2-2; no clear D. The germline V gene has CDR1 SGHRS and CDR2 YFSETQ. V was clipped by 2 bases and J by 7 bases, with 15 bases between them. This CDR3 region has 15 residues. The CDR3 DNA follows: TGCGCCAGCAGCTTAAGCGCCCTCATGGGCGGGGAGCTGTTTTTT. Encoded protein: CASSLSALMGGELFF.

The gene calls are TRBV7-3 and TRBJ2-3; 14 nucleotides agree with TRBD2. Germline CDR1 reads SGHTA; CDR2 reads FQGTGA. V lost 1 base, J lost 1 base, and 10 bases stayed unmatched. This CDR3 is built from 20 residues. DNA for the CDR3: TGTGCCAGCAGCTTAAATGGACTAGCGGGAGGCCTCGGGGGCACAGATACGCAGTATTTT. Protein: CASSLNGLAGGLGGTDTQYF. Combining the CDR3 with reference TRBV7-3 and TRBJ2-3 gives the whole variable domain GAGVSQTPSNKVTEKGKYVELRCDPISGHTALYWYRQSLGQGPEFLIYFQGTGAADDSGLPNDRFFAVRPEGSVSTLKIQRTERGDSAVYLCASSLNGLAGGLGGTDTQYFGPGTRLTVL.

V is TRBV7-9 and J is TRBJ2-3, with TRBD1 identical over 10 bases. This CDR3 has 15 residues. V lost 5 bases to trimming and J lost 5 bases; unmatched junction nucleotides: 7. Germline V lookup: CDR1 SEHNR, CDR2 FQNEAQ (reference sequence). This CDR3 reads CASSIRQGAVDTQYF. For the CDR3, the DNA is TGTGCCAGCAGCATCAGACAGGGGGCCGTAGATACGCAGTATTTT.

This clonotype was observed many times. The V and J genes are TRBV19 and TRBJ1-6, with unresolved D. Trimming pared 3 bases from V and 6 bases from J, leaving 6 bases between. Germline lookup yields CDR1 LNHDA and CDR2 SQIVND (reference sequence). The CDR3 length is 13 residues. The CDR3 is CASSIGPNSPLHF. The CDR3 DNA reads TGTGCCAGTAGTATTGGGCCTAATTCACCCCTCCACTTT. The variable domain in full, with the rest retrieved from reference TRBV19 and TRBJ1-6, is DGGITQSPKYLFRKEGQNVTLSCEQNLNHDAMYWYRQDPGQGLRLIYYSQIVNDFQKGDIAEGYSVSREKKESFPLTVTSAQKNPTAFYLCASSIGPNSPLHFGNGTRLTVT.

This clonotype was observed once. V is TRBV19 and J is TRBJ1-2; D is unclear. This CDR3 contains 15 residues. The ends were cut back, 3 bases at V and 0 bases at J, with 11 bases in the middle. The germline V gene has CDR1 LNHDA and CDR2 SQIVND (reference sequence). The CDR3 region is CASSIGRSANYGYTF. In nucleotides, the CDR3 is TGTGCCAGTAGTATCGGCCGATCAGCTAACTATGGCTACACCTTC.

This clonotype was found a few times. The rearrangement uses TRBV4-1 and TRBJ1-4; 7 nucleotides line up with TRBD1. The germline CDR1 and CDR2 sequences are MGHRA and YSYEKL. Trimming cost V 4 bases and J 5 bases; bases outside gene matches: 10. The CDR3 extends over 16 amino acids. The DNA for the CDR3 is TGCGCCAGCAGCCCCACGACAGGGATTGGAAATGAAAAACTGTTTTTT. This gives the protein CASSPTTGIGNEKLFF.

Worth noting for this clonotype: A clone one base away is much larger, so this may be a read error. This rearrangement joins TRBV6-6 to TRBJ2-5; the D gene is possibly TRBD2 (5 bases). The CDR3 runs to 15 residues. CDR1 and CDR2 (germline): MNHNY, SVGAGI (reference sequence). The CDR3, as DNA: TGTGCCGGCAGTCCCCTTGGGAGTAGGGCAGAGACCCAGTACTTC. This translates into CAGSPLGSRAETQYF.

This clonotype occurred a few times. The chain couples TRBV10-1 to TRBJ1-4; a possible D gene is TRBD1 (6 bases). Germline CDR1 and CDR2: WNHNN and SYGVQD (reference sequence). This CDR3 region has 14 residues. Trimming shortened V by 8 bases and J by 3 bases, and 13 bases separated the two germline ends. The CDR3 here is CASGSGVANEKLFF. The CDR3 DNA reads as TGCGCCAGCGGTTCAGGGGTGGCTAATGAAAAACTGTTTTTT.

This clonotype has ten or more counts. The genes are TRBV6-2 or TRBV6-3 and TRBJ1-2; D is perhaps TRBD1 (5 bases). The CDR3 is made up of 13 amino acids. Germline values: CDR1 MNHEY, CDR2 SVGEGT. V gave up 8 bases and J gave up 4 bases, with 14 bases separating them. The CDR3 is CASGRQRAYGYTF. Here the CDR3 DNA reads TGTGCCAGCGGGAGACAGCGCGCCTATGGCTACACCTTC.

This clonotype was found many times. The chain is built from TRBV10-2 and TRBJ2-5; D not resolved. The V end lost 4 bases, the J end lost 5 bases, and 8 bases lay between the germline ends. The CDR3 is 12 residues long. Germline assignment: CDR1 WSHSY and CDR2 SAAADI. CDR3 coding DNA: TGCGCCAGCAGTGTTGGTGGGGAGACCCAGTACTTC. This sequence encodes CASSVGGETQYF.

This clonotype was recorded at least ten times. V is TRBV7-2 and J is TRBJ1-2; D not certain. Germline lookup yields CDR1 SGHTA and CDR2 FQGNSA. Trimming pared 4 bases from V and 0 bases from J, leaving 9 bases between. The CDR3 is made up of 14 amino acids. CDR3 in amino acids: CASSSPGPNYGYTF. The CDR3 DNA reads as TGTGCCAGCAGCTCCCCTGGACCTAACTATGGCTACACCTTC. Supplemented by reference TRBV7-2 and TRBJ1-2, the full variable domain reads GAGVSQSPSNKVTEKGKDVELRCDPISGHTALYWYRQSLGQGLEFLIYFQGNSAPDKSGLPSDRFSAERTGGSVSTLTIQRTQQEDSAVYLCASSSPGPNYGYTFGSGTRLTVV.

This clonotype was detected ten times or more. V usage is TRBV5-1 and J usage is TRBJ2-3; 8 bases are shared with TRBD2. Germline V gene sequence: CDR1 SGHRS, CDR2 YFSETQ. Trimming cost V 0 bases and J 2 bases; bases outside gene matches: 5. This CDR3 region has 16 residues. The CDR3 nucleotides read TGCGCCAGCAGCTTGGCGGCGGGGGGCGCCACAGATACGCAGTATTTT. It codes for CASSLAAGGATDTQYF. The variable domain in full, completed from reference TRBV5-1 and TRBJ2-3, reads KAGVTQTPRYLIKTRGQQVTLSCSPISGHRSVSWYQQTPGQGLQFLFEYFSETQRNKGNFPGRFSGRQFSNSRSEMNVSTLELGDSALYLCASSLAAGGATDTQYFGPGTRLTVL.

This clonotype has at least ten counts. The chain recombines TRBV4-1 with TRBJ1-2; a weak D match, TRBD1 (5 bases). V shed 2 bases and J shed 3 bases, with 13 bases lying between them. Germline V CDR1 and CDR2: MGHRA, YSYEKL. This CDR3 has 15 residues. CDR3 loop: CASSQPPGRDYGYTF. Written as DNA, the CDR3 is TGCGCCAGCAGCCAACCTCCGGGACGGGACTATGGCTACACCTTC.

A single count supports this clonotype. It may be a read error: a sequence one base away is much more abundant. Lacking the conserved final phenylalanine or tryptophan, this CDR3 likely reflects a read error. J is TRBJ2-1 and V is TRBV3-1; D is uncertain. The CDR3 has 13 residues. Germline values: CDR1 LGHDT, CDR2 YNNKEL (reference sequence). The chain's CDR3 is CASSQDRYTEQFL. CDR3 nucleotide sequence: TGTGCCAGCAGCCAAGACAGGTACACTGAGCAGTTCCTC.

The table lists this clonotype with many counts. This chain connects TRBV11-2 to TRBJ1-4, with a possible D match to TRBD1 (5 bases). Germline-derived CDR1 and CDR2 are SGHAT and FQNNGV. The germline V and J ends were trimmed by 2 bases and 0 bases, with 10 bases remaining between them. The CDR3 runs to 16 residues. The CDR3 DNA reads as TGTGCCAGCAGCTTATACGGGACTGCAACTAATGAAAAACTGTTTTTT. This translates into CASSLYGTATNEKLFF.

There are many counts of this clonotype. DNA for the CDR3: TGTGCCAGCTCAGTGAACACTGAAGCTTTCTTT. This gives the protein CASSVNTEAFF. The chain is built from TRBV12-3 or TRBV12-4 and TRBJ1-1; no clear D gene. V gave up 8 bases and J gave up 0 bases, with 4 bases separating them. The CDR3 extends over 11 amino acids.

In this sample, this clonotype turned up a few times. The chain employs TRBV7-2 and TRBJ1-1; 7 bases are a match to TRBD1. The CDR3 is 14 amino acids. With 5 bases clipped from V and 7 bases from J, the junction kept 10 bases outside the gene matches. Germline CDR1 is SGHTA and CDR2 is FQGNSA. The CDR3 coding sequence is TGTGCCAGCAGCCCCGAGGGGGCGATCGGTGAAGCTTTCTTT. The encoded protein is CASSPEGAIGEAFF.

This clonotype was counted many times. CDR3 residues: CASSQRGVESPLHF. The CDR3 DNA follows: TGTGCCAGCAGCCAAAGAGGGGTAGAGTCACCCCTCCACTTT. J is TRBJ1-6 and V is TRBV3-1; TRBD1 is a possible D gene (5 bases). The length of the CDR3 is 14 residues. Germline CDR1 is LGHDT and CDR2 is YNNKEL (reference sequence). With 2 bases removed from V and 10 bases from J, the gap between germline ends came to 12 bases.

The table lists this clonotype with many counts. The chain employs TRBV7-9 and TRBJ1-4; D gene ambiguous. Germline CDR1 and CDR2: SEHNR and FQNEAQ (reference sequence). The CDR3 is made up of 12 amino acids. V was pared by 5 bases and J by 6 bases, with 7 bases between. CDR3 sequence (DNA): TGTGCCAGCAGCCACAGTTATGAAAAACTGTTTTTT. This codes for CASSHSYEKLFF.

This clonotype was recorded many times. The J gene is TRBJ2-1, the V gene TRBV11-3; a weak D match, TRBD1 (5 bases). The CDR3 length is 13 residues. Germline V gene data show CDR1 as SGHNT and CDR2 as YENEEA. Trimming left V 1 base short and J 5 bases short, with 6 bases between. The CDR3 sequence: CASSLGTHNEQFF. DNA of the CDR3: TGTGCCAGCAGCTTAGGGACACACAATGAGCAGTTCTTC.

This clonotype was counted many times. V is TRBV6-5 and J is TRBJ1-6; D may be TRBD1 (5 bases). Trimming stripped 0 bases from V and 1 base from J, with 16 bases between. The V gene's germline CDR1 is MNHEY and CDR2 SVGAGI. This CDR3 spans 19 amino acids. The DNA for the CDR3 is TGTGCCAGCAGTTACTCGGGCAGGGCACGTGTTTCCTATAATTCACCCCTCCACTTT. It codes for CASSYSGRARVSYNSPLHF.

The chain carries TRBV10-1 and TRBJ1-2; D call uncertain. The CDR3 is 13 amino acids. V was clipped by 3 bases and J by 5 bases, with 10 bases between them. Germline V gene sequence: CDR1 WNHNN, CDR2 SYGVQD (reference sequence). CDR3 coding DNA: TGCGCCAGCAGTGATTACAGAGATTATGGCTACACCTTC. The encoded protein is CASSDYRDYGYTF.

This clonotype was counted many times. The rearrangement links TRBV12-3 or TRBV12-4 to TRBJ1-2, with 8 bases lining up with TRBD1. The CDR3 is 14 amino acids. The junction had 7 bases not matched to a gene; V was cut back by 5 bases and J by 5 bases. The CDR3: CASSASTGEYGYTF. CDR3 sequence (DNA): TGTGCCAGCAGTGCCTCGACAGGGGAATATGGCTACACCTTC.

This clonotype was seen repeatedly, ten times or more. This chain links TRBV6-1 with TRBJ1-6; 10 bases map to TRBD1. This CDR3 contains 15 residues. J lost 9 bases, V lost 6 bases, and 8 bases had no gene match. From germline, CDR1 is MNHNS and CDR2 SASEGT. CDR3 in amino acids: CASSPKGQGFSPLHF. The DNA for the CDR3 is TGTGCCAGCAGCCCAAAGGGACAGGGGTTTTCACCCCTCCACTTT.

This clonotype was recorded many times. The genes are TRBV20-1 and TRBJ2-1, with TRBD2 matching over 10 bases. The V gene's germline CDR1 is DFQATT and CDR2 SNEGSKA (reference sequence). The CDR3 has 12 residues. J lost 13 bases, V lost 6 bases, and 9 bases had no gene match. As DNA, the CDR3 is TGCAGTGCCCGGCTGCTAGCGGGGGCCCAGTTCTTC. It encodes CSARLLAGAQFF.